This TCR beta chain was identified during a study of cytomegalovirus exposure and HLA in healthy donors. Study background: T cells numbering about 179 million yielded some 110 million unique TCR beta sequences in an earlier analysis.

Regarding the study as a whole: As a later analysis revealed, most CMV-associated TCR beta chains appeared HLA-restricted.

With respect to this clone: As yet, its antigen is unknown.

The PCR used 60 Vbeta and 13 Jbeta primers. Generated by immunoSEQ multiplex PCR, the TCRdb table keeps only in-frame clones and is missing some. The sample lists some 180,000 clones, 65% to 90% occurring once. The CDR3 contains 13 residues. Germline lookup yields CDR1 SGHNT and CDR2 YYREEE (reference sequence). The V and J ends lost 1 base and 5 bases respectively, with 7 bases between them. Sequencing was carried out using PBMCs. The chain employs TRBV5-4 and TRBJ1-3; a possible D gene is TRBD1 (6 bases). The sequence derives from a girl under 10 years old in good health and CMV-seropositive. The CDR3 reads CASSLTGRNTIYF. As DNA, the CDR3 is TGTGCCAGCAGCTTGACAGGGAGAAACACCATATATTTT.